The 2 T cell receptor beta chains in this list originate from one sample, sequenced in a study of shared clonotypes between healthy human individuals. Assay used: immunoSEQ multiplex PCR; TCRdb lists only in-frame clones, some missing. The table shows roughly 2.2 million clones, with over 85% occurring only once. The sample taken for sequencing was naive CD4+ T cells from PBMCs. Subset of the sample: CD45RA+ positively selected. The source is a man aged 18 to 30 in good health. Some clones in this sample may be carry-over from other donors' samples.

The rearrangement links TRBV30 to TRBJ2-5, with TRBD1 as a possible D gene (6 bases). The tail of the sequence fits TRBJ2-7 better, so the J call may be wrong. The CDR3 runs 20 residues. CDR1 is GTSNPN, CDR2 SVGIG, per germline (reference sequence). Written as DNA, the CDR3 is TGTGCCTGGAGCCCAAGCATATGGACAGTCCCTATCCCCAGCTCCTACGAGCAGTACTTC. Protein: CAWSPSIWTVPIPSSYEQYF.

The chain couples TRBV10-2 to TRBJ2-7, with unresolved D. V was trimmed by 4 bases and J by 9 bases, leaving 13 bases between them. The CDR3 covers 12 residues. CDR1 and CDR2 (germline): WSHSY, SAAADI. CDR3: CASSGVAWGQYF. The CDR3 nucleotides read TGCGCCAGCAGTGGAGTAGCTTGGGGGCAGTACTTC.